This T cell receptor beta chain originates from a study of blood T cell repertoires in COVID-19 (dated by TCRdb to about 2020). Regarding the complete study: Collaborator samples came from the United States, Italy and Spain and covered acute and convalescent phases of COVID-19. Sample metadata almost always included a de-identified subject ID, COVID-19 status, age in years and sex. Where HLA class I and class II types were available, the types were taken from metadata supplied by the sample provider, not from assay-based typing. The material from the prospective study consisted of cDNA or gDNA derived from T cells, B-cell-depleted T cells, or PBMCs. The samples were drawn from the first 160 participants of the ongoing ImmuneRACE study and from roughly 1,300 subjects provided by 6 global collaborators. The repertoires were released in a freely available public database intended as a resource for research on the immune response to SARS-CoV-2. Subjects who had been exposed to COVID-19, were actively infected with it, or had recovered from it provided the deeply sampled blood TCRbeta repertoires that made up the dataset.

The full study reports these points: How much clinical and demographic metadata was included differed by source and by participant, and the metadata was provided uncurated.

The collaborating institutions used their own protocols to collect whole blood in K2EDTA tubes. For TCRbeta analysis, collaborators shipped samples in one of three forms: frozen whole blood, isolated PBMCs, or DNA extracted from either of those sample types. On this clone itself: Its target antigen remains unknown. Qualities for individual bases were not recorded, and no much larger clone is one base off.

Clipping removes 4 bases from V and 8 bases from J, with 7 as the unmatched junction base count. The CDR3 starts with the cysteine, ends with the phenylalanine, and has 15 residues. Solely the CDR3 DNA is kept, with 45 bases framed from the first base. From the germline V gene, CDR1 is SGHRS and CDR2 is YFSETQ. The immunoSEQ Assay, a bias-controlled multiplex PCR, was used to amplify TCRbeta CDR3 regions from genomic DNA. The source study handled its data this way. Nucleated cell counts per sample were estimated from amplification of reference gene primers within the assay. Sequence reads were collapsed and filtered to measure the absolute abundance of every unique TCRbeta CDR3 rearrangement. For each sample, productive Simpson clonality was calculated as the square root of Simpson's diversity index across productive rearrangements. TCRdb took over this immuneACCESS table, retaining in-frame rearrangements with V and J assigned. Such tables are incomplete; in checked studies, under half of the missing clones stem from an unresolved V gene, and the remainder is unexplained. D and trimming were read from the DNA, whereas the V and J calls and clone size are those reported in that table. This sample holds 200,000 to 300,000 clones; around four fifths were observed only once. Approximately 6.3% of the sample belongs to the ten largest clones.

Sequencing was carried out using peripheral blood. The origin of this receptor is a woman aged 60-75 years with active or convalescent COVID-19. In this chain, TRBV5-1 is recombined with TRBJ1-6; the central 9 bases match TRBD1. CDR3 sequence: CASSISGTGYSPLHF. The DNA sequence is TGCGCCAGCAGCATCTCCGGGACAGGGTATTCACCCCTCCACTTT.